The 10 T cell receptor beta chains given below trace back to one sample, sequenced in a study of cytomegalovirus exposure and HLA in healthy donors (dated by TCRdb to the late 2010s). The method was the immunoSEQ multiplex PCR assay. The multiplex PCR relied on a mix of 60 forward primers for TCR Vbeta segments and 13 reverse primers for TCR Jbeta segments. As stored in TCRdb, this immuneACCESS dataset retains in-frame rearrangements with V and J assigned. A fraction of the clones does not appear; measured against another copy, unresolved V genes explain less than half of the discrepancy, and the remainder lacks a known reason. The record for this sample contains 41,000 or so clones. The ten largest account for 6.2% of the sample. Sequencing input: PBMCs. The receptors come from a man under 40 in good health and CMV-seronegative.

Of note for this clone: One junction end does not reproduce the germline sequence, and a read error may be involved. The V and J genes are TRBV19 and TRBJ2-1; 8 bases line up with TRBD2. The CDR3 is 17 residues long. Per germline, CDR1 LNHDA and CDR2 SQIVND (reference sequence). The CDR3 sequence: CASSRLAGRNSDNEQFF. Written as DNA, the CDR3 is TGTGCCAGTAGTAGGCTAGCGGGCCGAAACTCCGACAATGAGCAGTTCTTC.

V and J are TRBV4-3 and TRBJ2-7, with 7 bases lining up with TRBD2. This CDR3 is 15 amino acids long. Losses at the gene ends were 1 base for V and 4 bases for J; bases not matched to a gene: 7. Per the germline V gene, CDR1 is LGHNA and CDR2 is YSLEER. The CDR3 nucleotides are TGCGCCAGCAGCCAAGGATGGGGGGGTTATTACGAGCAGTACTTC. Its protein product is CASSQGWGGYYEQYF.

This chain uses TRBV27 with TRBJ1-2; TRBD1 aligns across 7 bases. The junction had 12 bases not matched to a gene; V was cut back by 5 bases and J by 0 bases. The CDR3 sequence is 17 residues long. Germline V gene sequence: CDR1 MNHEY, CDR2 SMNVEV (reference sequence). CDR3 in DNA: TGTGCCAGCAGTGTCGTGGTGCGCAGGGGGACTAACTATGGCTACACCTTC. Its translation: CASSVVVRRGTNYGYTF.

The V and J genes are TRBV7-9 and TRBJ2-1; TRBD2 agrees at 9 bases. After removal of 5 bases from V and 5 bases from J, the junction contained 10 bases not matched to a gene. This CDR3 contains 16 residues. Germline V gene lookup returns CDR1 SEHNR and CDR2 FQNEAQ (reference sequence). The CDR3 sequence is CASSPERAGGNNEQFF. The CDR3 DNA follows: TGTGCCAGCAGCCCTGAACGAGCGGGGGGAAACAATGAGCAGTTCTTC.

The gene calls are TRBV18 and TRBJ1-1, with 7 bases aligning to TRBD1. V shed 4 bases and J 4 bases; nucleotides not matched to a gene: 6. The CDR3 runs to 14 residues. Per germline, CDR1 KGHSH and CDR2 LQKENI. This CDR3 reads CASSQGADSTEAFF. CDR3 DNA: TGTGCCAGCTCACAGGGGGCGGATAGCACTGAAGCTTTCTTT.

The genes are TRBV4-1 and TRBJ1-5; tentative D call: TRBD1 (5 bases). V was clipped by 1 base and J by 5 bases, with 15 bases between them. Germline-derived CDR1 and CDR2 are MGHRA and YSYEKL. This CDR3 spans 16 amino acids. The CDR3: CASSQAGGKVDQPQHF. The CDR3, as DNA: TGCGCCAGCAGCCAAGCTGGGGGGAAGGTGGATCAGCCCCAGCATTTT.

The CDR3 spells CASSYDRSTEAFF. CDR3 coding DNA: TGTGCCAGCAGTTATGACAGGAGCACTGAAGCTTTCTTT. The chain recombines TRBV6-6 with TRBJ1-1, with TRBD1 as a possible D gene (6 bases). This CDR3 has 13 amino acids. The germline V gene has CDR1 MNHNY and CDR2 SVGAGI (reference sequence). V lost 3 bases and J 4 bases, leaving 9 bases between the germline ends.

The chain employs TRBV4-2 and TRBJ1-4; 8 nucleotides match TRBD1. With V trimmed by 3 bases and J by 8 bases, 8 bases remained unmatched. The CDR3 sequence is 15 residues long. Germline values: CDR1 LGHNA, CDR2 YNFKEQ. The CDR3 reads CASSQPYDRGEKLFF. The CDR3 DNA reads TGTGCCAGCAGCCAGCCCTACGACAGGGGCGAAAAACTGTTTTTT.

The chain links TRBV7-9 to TRBJ2-1, with 9 bases matching TRBD2. There are 13 residues in the CDR3. With 3 bases clipped from V and 10 bases from J, the junction kept 4 bases outside the gene matches. Germline V gene lookup returns CDR1 SEHNR and CDR2 FQNEAQ (reference sequence). The DNA of the CDR3 is TGTGCCAGCAGCTTGGGGACTAGCAAAGAGCAGTTCTTC. Its translation is CASSLGTSKEQFF.

The chain links TRBV6-5 to TRBJ1-2; 7 nucleotides line up with TRBD1. The CDR3 has 13 residues. V shed 0 bases, J shed 8 bases, and the junction held 3 bases outside the gene matches. Germline V gene sequence: CDR1 MNHEY, CDR2 SVGAGI. The CDR3 spells CASSYSRGPGYTF. In DNA, the CDR3 is TGTGCCAGCAGTTACTCGAGGGGGCCGGGCTACACCTTC.